The 12 T cell receptor beta chains presented below share a single source sample, sequenced in a study of post-analysis software for immune sequencing data. The TCR beta cDNA libraries carried unique molecular identifiers. TCRdb redid the calling of the PCR reads with MiXCR, one entry per CDR3 protein. The repertoire holds about 810,000 distinct CDR3 sequences, roughly 58% seen once, with roughly 4.4% in the top ten. For these TCRs, the target antigens are not known. Findings and limits, study-wide: Patients used about 5 TRBV segments, including TRBV5-6, TRBV5-1 and TRBV20-1, more often than controls.

The sample comprised blood. Every receptor here comes from a girl aged 5-17 years with multiple sclerosis.

This clonotype was seen a few times. The DNA for the CDR3 is TGTGCCAGCAGTTTAGGAGTGTCCTATGGCTACACCTTC. Translation: CASSLGVSYGYTF. The chain has TRBV12-3 or TRBV12-4 and TRBJ1-2; D remains unclear. This CDR3 is 13 amino acids long. V lost 1 base and J lost 4, with 7 bases in between.

The chain is built from TRBV6-2 or TRBV6-3 and TRBJ2-1; D remains unclear. The germline V gene has CDR1 MNHEY and CDR2 SVGEGT. This CDR3 contains 14 residues. The V and J ends lost 0 bases and 2 bases respectively, with 5 bases between them. The CDR3 sequence is CASSYSGTYNEQFF. The DNA for the CDR3 is TGTGCCAGCAGTTACTCTGGTACCTACAATGAGCAGTTCTTC.

This chain uses TRBV9 with TRBJ1-2, with D possibly TRBD1 on 5 matching bases. Germline CDR1 reads SGDLS; CDR2 reads YYNGEE. With 4 bases removed from V and 3 bases from J, the gap between germline ends came to 19 bases. The CDR3 runs to 16 residues. The CDR3 nucleotides read TGTGCCAGCAGCTCAATGCCCCGGGACGGCGACTATGGCTACACCTTC. As protein: CASSSMPRDGDYGYTF.

The chain recombines TRBV7-9 with TRBJ2-5; no clear D. CDR1 is SEHNR, CDR2 FQNEAQ, per germline (reference sequence). The CDR3 contains 13 residues. V dropped 5 bases and J dropped 5 bases, with 12 bases sitting between them. As DNA, the CDR3 is TGTGCCAGCAGCCTCCCAGTGGGGGAGACCCAGTACTTC. Encoded protein: CASSLPVGETQYF.

The J gene is TRBJ1-1, the V gene TRBV11-2, with D perhaps TRBD1 (6 bases). This CDR3 has 15 residues. Germline V lookup: CDR1 SGHAT, CDR2 FQNNGV. Trimming removed 2 bases at V and 4 bases at J, with 14 bases between. The CDR3 loop reads CASSLSGGGGTEAFF. In nucleotides, the CDR3 is TGTGCCAGCAGCTTATCGGGGGGCGGGGGCACTGAAGCTTTCTTT. Full variable domain (outside the CDR3, taken from reference TRBV11-2 and TRBJ1-1): EAGVAQSPRYKIIEKRQSVAFWCNPISGHATLYWYQQILGQGPKLLIQFQNNGVVDDSQLPKDRFSAERLKGVDSTLKIQPAKLEDSAVYLCASSLSGGGGTEAFFGQGTRLTVV.

This chain uses TRBV29-1 with TRBJ2-3; 9 nucleotides align to TRBD2. Germline loops: CDR1 SQVTM, CDR2 ANQGSEA. The V segment lost 1 base and the J segment 4 bases; nucleotides outside the gene matches: 0. The CDR3 runs to 13 residues. CDR3 residues: CSVEGLAADTQYF. The CDR3 DNA reads TGCAGCGTTGAAGGACTAGCGGCAGATACGCAGTATTTT.

This clonotype was seen just once. The chain combines TRBV4-1 with TRBJ2-1, with 7 bases identical to TRBD2. The CDR3 totals 13 residues. In germline, CDR1 is MGHRA, CDR2 YSYEKL. V shed 2 bases, J shed 10 bases, and the junction held 5 bases outside the gene matches. CDR3 amino acids: CASSQIAGAEQFF. The CDR3 bases are TGCGCCAGCAGCCAAATAGCGGGCGCGGAGCAGTTCTTC.

This rearrangement joins TRBV5-1 to TRBJ1-1; TRBD1 agrees at 8 bases. V lost 2 bases, J lost 3 bases, and 3 bases stayed unmatched. The CDR3 has 14 residues. Looked up from germline, CDR1 is SGHRS and CDR2 is YFSETQ. In DNA, the CDR3 is TGCGCCAGCAGCTTACAGGGGGGGGACACTGAAGCTTTCTTT. Its translation: CASSLQGGDTEAFF.

This rearrangement joins TRBV20-1 to TRBJ2-1; tentatively, D is TRBD1 or TRBD2 (5 bases each). Between the trimmed V and J ends, which lost 6 bases and 3 bases, there was a span of 15 bases. The CDR3 loop spans 14 amino acids. Germline values: CDR1 DFQATT, CDR2 SNEGSKA (reference sequence). CDR3 residues: CSAAIGDDYNEQFF. The CDR3 coding sequence is TGCAGTGCCGCCATAGGGGACGACTACAATGAGCAGTTCTTC.

The chain couples TRBV20-1 to TRBJ2-7, with D possibly called TRBD1 or TRBD2 (5 bases each). V lost 0 bases and J 6 bases, leaving 12 bases between the germline ends. Germline CDR1 and CDR2: DFQATT and SNEGSKA (reference sequence). The CDR3 length is 13 residues. In nucleotides, the CDR3 is TGCAGTGCTAGAGATACGCCGAGGGGCGAGCAGTACTTC. This codes for CSARDTPRGEQYF.

This clonotype occurred a few times. The chain joins TRBV12-3 or TRBV12-4 to TRBJ2-3; 7 bases agree with TRBD2. With V trimmed by 3 bases and J by 2 bases, 8 bases remained unmatched. The CDR3 is 16 residues long. CDR3 residues: CASSFLGLGTTDTQYF. The CDR3 DNA sequence: TGTGCCAGCAGTTTCCTCGGACTAGGCACCACAGATACGCAGTATTTT.

The J gene is TRBJ2-4, the V gene TRBV29-1, with TRBD2 matching 13 bases. The last part of the DNA fits TRBJ2-7 better; the J call may be wrong. This CDR3 contains 14 residues. Germline V CDR1 and CDR2: SQVTM, ANQGSEA. The CDR3 coding sequence is TGCAGCGTTGTTGGACTAGCGGGAGTCCACGAGCAGTACTTC. Protein product: CSVVGLAGVHEQYF.